This T cell receptor (beta chain) originates from a study of OX40 agonist ivuxolimab in advanced cancers. Across the whole study: The dose-escalation cohort was approximately 85% male, with a mean age of around 54 years, ranging about 20 to 79. In three patients, partial responses were observed, one with hepatocellular carcinoma and two with cutaneous melanoma.

The germline V gene has CDR1 MNHNY and CDR2 SVGAGI (reference sequence). The CDR3 is made up of 13 amino acids. Trimming took 9 bases from V and 4 from J; bases not matched to a gene: 5. Study-level points and caveats: Normalized T-cell clonal expansion was also low in a subset of nonresponders. Fewer expanded clones were found on average in CD4+ than in CD8+ T cells.

TCRdb's table, derived via immunoSEQ multiplex PCR, lists solely in-frame clones and lacks some. The data contain 20,000 to 30,000 clones, roughly 91% of them singletons. Note on this clone: Its specificity is not known.

The chain uses TRBV6-6 and TRBJ2-7; TRBD1 aligns across 11 bases. This sample comprised CD4+ or CD8+ T cells sorted from blood, obtained in a trial of the OX40 agonist ivuxolimab. The TCR was taken from an adult with an advanced solid tumor such as melanoma, head and neck, liver or kidney cancer. In DNA form, the CDR3 reads TGTGCCAGTGGGGACAGGGGGTCGTACGAGCAGTACTTC. Amino acid sequence: CASGDRGSYEQYF.